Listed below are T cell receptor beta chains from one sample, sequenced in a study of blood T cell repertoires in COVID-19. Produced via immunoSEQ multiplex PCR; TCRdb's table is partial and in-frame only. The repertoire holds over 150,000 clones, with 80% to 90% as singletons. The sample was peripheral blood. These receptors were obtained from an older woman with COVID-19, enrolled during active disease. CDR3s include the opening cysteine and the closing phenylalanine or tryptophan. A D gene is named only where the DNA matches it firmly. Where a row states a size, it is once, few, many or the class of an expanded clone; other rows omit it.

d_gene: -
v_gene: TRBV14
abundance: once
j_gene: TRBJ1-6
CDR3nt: TGTGCCAGCAGCCAAGTATTCAATTCACCCCTCCACTTT
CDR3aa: CASSQVFNSPLHF

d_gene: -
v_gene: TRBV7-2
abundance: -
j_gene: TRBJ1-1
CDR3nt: TGTGCCAGCAGCATCCCAGGGGTCCCTGAAGCTTTCTTT
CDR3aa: CASSIPGVPEAFF

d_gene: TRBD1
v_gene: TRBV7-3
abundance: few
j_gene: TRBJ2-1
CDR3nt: TGTGCCAGCAGCTTAAAGGGGACAGGGTCCTACAATGAGCAGTTCTTC
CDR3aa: CASSLKGTGSYNEQFF

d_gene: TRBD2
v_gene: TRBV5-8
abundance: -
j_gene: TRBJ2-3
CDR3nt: TGTGCCAGCAGCTTGACGCTAGCGGGAGGATCAGATACGCAGTATTTT
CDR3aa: CASSLTLAGGSDTQYF

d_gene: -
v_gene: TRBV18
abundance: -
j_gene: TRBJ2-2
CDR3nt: TGTGCCAGCTCACCAGACAGTCCGTTCGCGAACACCGGGGAGCTGTTTTTT
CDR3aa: CASSPDSPFANTGELFF

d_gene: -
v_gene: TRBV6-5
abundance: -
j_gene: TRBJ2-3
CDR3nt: TGTGCCAGCTCCCGCGCCACCCGCACAGATACGCAGTATTTT
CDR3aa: CASSRATRTDTQYF

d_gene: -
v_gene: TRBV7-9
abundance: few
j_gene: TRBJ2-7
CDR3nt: TGTGCCAGCAGCTTACGGACACAAACCTACGAGCAGTACTTC
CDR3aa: CASSLRTQTYEQYF

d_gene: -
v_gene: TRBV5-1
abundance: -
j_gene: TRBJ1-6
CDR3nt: TGCGCCAGCAGCCTGAATTTCGAGACAGTGTCTTATTCACCCCTCCACTTT
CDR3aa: CASSLNFETVSYSPLHF

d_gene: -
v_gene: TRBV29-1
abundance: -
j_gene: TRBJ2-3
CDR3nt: TGCAGCGTCGAGGGCACAGATACGCAGTATTTT
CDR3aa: CSVEGTDTQYF

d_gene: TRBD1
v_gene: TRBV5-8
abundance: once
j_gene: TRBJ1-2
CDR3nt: TGTGCCAGCAGCTTGGGGGGGGACAGTCTTGGCTACACCTTC
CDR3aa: CASSLGGDSLGYTF

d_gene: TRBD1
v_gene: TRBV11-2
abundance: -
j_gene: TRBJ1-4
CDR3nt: TGTGCCAGCAGCATGGGACAGCACCAGCAATTT
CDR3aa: CASSMGQHQQF

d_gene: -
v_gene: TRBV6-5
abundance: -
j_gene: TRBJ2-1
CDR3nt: TGTGCCAGCAGTTACTCGAAAGGCAGGGCCTCTCAGTTCTTC
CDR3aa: CASSYSKGRASQFF

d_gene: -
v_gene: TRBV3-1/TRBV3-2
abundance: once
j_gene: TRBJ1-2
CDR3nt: TGTGCCAGCAGCCAAGGGACAGTTCCGTATGGCTACACCTTC
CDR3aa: CASSQGTVPYGYTF

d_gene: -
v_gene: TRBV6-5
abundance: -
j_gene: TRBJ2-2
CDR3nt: TGTGCCAGCTCACGGGGGAACACCGGGGAGCTGTTTTTT
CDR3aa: CASSRGNTGELFF

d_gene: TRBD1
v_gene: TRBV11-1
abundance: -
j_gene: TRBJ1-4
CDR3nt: TGTGCCAGCAGCCGGGACAGCTTTAATGAAAAACTGTTTTTT
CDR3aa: CASSRDSFNEKLFF

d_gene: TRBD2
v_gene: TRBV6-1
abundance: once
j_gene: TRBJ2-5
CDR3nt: TGTGCCAGCAGTGAAGTAGCGGGCAACCAAGAGACCCAGTACTTC
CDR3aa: CASSEVAGNQETQYF

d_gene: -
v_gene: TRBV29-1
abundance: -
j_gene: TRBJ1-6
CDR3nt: TGCAGCGTTGAGACTACAGCAAATTCACCCCTCCACTTT
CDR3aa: CSVETTANSPLHF

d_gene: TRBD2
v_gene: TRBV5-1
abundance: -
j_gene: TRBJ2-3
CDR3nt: TGCGCCAGCAGCTTGGTAGCGGGTAGGACAGATACGCAGTATTTT
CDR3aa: CASSLVAGRTDTQYF

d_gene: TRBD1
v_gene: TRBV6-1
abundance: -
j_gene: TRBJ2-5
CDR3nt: TGTGCCAGCAGTGAAGGAGGGACAGGGGAGACCCAGTACTTC
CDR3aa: CASSEGGTGETQYF

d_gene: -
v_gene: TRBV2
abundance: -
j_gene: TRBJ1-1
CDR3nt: TGTGCCAGCAGTGGGAGGGGAGAGGGGACTGAAGCTTTCTTT
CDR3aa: CASSGRGEGTEAFF

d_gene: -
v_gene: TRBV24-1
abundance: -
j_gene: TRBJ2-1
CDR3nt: TGTGCCACCAGTGAGGGGCGGCCCTCCTACAATGAGCAGTTCTTC
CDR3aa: CATSEGRPSYNEQFF

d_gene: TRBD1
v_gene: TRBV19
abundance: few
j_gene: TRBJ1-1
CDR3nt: TGTGCCAGTAGTAAGGGACAGGGTTTCACTGAAGCTTTCTTT
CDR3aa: CASSKGQGFTEAFF

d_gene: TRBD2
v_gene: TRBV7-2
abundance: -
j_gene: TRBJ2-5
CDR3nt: TGTGCCAGCAGCACCCGACTAGCGGGGGGTCCTTCGTACCAAGAGACCCAGTACTTC
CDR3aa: CASSTRLAGGPSYQETQYF

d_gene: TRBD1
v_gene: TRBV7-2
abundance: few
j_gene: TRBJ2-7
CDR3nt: TGTGCCAGCAGCTTTTCGGGACAGGGGGTGAGCGAGCAGTACTTC
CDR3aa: CASSFSGQGVSEQYF

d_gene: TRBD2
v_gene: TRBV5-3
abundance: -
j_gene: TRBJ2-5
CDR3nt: TGTGCCAGAAGGAGGTTAAGGCGGGAGGAGACCCAGTACTTC
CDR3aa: CARRRLRREETQYF

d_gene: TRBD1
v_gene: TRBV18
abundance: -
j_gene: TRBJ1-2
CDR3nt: TGTGCCACGCCCCCTGGACAGGCCTCCGCACAATTAAATGGCTACACCTTC
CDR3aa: CATPPGQASAQLNGYTF

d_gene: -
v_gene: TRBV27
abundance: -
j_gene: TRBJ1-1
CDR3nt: TGTGCCAGCAGAGAATGGGGGGTGGACACTGAAGCTTTCTTT
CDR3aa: CASREWGVDTEAFF

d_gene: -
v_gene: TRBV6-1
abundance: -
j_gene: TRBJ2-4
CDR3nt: TGTGCCAGCAGTGAACGGAAACCGGGAGCCAAAAACATTCAGTACTTC
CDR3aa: CASSERKPGAKNIQYF

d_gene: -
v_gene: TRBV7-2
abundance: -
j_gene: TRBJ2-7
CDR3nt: TGTGCCAGCAGTTCTCGGACATCCTACGAGCAGTACTTC
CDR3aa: CASSSRTSYEQYF

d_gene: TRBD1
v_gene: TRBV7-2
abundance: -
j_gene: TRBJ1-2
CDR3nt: TGTGCCAGCAGCTTGAGACAGGGGGCCACGGGCTATGGCTACACCTTC
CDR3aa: CASSLRQGATGYGYTF

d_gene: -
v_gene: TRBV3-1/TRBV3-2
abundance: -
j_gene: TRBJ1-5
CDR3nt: TGTGCCAGCAGCCAAGGCATGGGCAGCCGGAATCAGCCCCAGCATTTT
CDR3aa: CASSQGMGSRNQPQHF

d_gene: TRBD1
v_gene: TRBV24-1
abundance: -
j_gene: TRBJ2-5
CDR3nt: TGTGCCACCAGTGAGGGTGGGACAGGGGGGGAGACCCAGTACTTC
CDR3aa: CATSEGGTGGETQYF

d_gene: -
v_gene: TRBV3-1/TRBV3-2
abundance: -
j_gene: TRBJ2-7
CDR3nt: TGTGCCAGCAGCCCATACGAGCAGTACTTC
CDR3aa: CASSPYEQYF

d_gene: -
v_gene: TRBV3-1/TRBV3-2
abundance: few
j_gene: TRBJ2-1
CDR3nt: TGTGCCAGCAGCCATTCCTACTCTGATGAGCAGTTCTTC
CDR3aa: CASSHSYSDEQFF

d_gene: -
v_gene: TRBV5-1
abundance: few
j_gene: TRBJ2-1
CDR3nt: TGCGCCAGCAGCACGGGACACACTCCAAACAATGAGCAGTTCTTC
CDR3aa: CASSTGHTPNNEQFF

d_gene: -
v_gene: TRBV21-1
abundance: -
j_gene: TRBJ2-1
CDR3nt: TGTGCCAGACGGGAGGCCCGCCGAGGCCACAATGAGCAGTTCTTC
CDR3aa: CARREARRGHNEQFF

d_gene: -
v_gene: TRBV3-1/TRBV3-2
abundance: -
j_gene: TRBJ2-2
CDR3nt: TGTGCCAGCAGTCGCTTCGGCGGGGATAACACCGGGGAGCTGTTTTTT
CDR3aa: CASSRFGGDNTGELFF

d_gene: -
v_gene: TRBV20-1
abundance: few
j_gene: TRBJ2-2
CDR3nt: TGCAGTGCTAGAGATAAAGCTGGGCTGTTTTTT
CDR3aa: CSARDKAGLFF

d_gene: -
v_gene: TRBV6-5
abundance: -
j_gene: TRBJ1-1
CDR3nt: TGTGCCAGCAAGAAGGGGATGAACACTGAAGCTTTCTTT
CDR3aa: CASKKGMNTEAFF

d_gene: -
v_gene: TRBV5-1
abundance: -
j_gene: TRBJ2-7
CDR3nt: TGCGCCAGCAGCTTGGATGGGGGGGCAGCCGAGCAGTACTTC
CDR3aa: CASSLDGGAAEQYF

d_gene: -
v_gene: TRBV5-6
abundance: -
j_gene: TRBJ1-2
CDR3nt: TGTGCCAGCAGCTTGGGGGAGCGAAGTTATGGCTACACCTTC
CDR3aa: CASSLGERSYGYTF

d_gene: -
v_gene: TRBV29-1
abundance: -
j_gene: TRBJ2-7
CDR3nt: TGCAGCGTTGGTAAGAGCTCCTACGAGCAGTACTTC
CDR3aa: CSVGKSSYEQYF

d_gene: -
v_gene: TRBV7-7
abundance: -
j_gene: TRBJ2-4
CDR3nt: TGTGCTAGCAGCCTAGAGGACATCTTAATGCTAGCCAAAAACATTCAGTACTTC
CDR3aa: CASSLEDILMLAKNIQYF

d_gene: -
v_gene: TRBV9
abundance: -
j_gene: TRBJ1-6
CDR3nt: TGTGCCAGCAGCGTGAGTAATTCACCCCTCCACTTT
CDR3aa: CASSVSNSPLHF

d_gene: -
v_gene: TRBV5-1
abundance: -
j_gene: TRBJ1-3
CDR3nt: TGCGCCAGCAGCTTACCGACAGCGGGAAACACCATATATTTT
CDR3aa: CASSLPTAGNTIYF

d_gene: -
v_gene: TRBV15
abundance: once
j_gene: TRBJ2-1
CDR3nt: TGTGCCACCAGCAGAGATCAGGGGGGAGAGTTCTTC
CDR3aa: CATSRDQGGEFF

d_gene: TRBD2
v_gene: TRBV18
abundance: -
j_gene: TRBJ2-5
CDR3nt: TGTGCCAGCTCCCACGGCACGGGGGGAGAGACCCAGTACTTC
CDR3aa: CASSHGTGGETQYF

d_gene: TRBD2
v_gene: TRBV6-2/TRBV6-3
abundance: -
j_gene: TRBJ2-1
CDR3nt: TGTGCCAGCAGTTCCAAGATTCTAGCGGGAGGACACAATGAGCAGTTCTTC
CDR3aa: CASSSKILAGGHNEQFF